The 12 T cell receptor beta chains below were found in one sample sequenced in a study of blood T cell repertoires in COVID-19 (dated by TCRdb to 2020 to 2022). Receptor libraries were prepared by the immunoSEQ multiplex PCR assay. TCRdb took over this immuneACCESS table, retaining in-frame rearrangements with V and J assigned. Such tables are incomplete; in checked studies, under half of the missing clones stem from an unresolved V gene, and the remainder is unexplained. Recorded for this sample are over 300,000 clones; around 91% of them occurred a single time. Roughly a tenth of the sample comes from the top ten. Sequencing was performed on PBMCs or T cells enriched from blood (not recorded which). The receptors were gathered from a woman between 35 and 50 years old who had recovered from COVID-19.

The V and J genes are TRBV7-9 and TRBJ2-1; 14 bases agree with TRBD2. V lost 6 bases to trimming and J lost 2 bases; unmatched junction nucleotides: 6. CDR3 size: 17 residues. The V gene's germline CDR1 is SEHNR and CDR2 FQNEAQ (reference sequence). The CDR3 protein is CASRIGTSGRPYNEQFF. The CDR3 nucleotides are TGTGCCAGCAGGATAGGGACTAGCGGGAGACCCTACAATGAGCAGTTCTTC. The full variable domain, completed using reference TRBV7-9 and TRBJ2-1, is DTGVSQNPRHKITKRGQNVTFRCDPISEHNRLYWYRQTLGQGPEFLTYFQNEAQLEKSRLLSDRFSAERPKGSFSTLEIQRTEQGDSAMYLCASRIGTSGRPYNEQFFGPGTRLTVL.

This chain joins TRBV11-2 and TRBJ2-2, with 8 bases that match TRBD1. Germline CDR1 reads SGHAT; CDR2 reads FQNNGV. Trimming took 8 bases from V and 2 from J; bases not matched to a gene: 4. The CDR3 extends over 14 amino acids. The CDR3 DNA sequence: TGTGCCAGCTTTGGACAGGGAAACACCGGGGAGCTGTTTTTT. Translating it yields CASFGQGNTGELFF.

The chain has TRBV29-1 and TRBJ2-5; 8 bases fit TRBD2. CDR1 is SQVTM, CDR2 ANQGSEA, per germline. Trimming cost V 6 bases and J 1 base; bases outside gene matches: 1. CDR3 size: 12 residues. CDR3 residues: CSVGLVQETQYF. In DNA, the CDR3 is TGCAGCGTGGGACTAGTCCAAGAGACCCAGTACTTC.

The CDR3, as DNA: TGTGCCAGCACCCGGGACAGCTTCAACACCGGGGAGCTGTTTTTT. Its protein is CASTRDSFNTGELFF. This chain connects TRBV6-5 to TRBJ2-2; TRBD1 agrees at 7 bases. V was pared by 7 bases and J by 2 bases, with 7 bases of the junction left unmatched. Germline loops: CDR1 MNHEY, CDR2 SVGAGI. This CDR3 comprises 15 residues.

V usage is TRBV30 and J usage is TRBJ2-2; TRBD2 matches at 10 bases. V shed 4 bases, J shed 7 bases, and the junction held 12 bases outside the gene matches. Germline loops: CDR1 GTSNPN, CDR2 SVGIG (reference sequence). The CDR3 length is 16 residues. CDR3 protein: CAWTLRSGRAGGELFF. Here the CDR3 DNA reads TGTGCCTGGACTCTCCGGAGCGGGAGGGCCGGCGGGGAGCTGTTTTTT.

The rearrangement links TRBV2 to TRBJ2-2; TRBD1 agrees at 7 bases. The trim removed 4 bases at V and 4 bases at J, leaving 3 bases unmatched. The CDR3 runs 14 residues. Germline CDR1 SNHLY, CDR2 FYNNEI. For the CDR3, the DNA is TGTGCCAGCAGTGTTGCAGGGGGCACCGGGGAGCTGTTTTTT. It is translated as CASSVAGGTGELFF.

The rearrangement joins TRBV10-3 to TRBJ2-1, with TRBD2 matching 8 bases. CDR3 length: 14 residues. The germline gives CDR1 ENHRY, CDR2 SYGVKD. J gave up 3 bases and V 6 bases, and 4 bases lay outside the gene matches. DNA of the CDR3: TGTGCCATCAGCCCGGGGGGGCTCTACAATGAGCAGTTCTTC. It codes for CAISPGGLYNEQFF.

The chain carries TRBV6-2 or TRBV6-3 and TRBJ2-5; 10 bases fit TRBD1. Germline loops: CDR1 MNHEY, CDR2 SVGEGT. V was pared by 2 bases and J by 5 bases, with 5 bases of the junction left unmatched. The CDR3 covers 15 residues. The CDR3 loop reads CASSYRGQGDETQYF. The CDR3 DNA follows: TGTGCCAGCAGTTACCGAGGACAGGGGGACGAGACCCAGTACTTC.

This chain uses TRBV5-1 with TRBJ2-7; 8 positions agree with TRBD2. Germline loops: CDR1 SGHRS, CDR2 YFSETQ. V shed 0 bases and J 3 bases; nucleotides not matched to a gene: 8. CDR3 length: 16 residues. The CDR3 protein is CASSLASSGSLYEQYF. The CDR3, as DNA: TGCGCCAGCAGCTTGGCCTCTAGCGGGTCTCTCTACGAGCAGTACTTC.

In its sample, this clone was seen once. The chain is built from TRBV18 and TRBJ1-5; D is unresolved. This CDR3 is built from 14 residues. Trimming took 6 bases from V and 1 from J, leaving 10 bases between them. Germline CDR1 KGHSH, CDR2 LQKENI. In DNA form, the CDR3 reads TGTGCCAGCTCGGCCTCAGGAAGCAATCAGCCCCAGCATTTT. This gives the protein CASSASGSNQPQHF. The whole variable domain, remainder taken from reference TRBV18 and TRBJ1-5, is NAGVMQNPRHLVRRRGQEARLRCSPMKGHSHVYWYRQLPEEGLKFMVYLQKENIIDESGMPKERFSAEFPKEGPSILRIQQVVRGDSAAYFCASSASGSNQPQHFGDGTRLSIL.

V usage is TRBV4-3 and J usage is TRBJ1-1, with TRBD1 as a possible D gene (5 bases). V was trimmed by 0 bases and J by 0 bases, leaving 8 bases between them. Germline V gene sequence: CDR1 LGHNA, CDR2 YSLEER. CDR3 length: 15 residues. CDR3 nucleotides: TGCGCCAGCAGCCAAGACAGGGTAATGAACACTGAAGCTTTCTTT. Translation: CASSQDRVMNTEAFF.

The gene calls are TRBV7-9 and TRBJ2-2; a weak D match, TRBD1 (6 bases). Per germline, CDR1 SEHNR and CDR2 FQNEAQ (reference sequence). The ends were cut back, 5 bases at V and 0 bases at J, with 16 bases in the middle. The CDR3 loop spans 17 amino acids. CDR3 sequence (DNA): TGTGCCAGCAGCCAGAACACCGGGACATCGAACACCGGGGAGCTGTTTTTT. Its translation is CASSQNTGTSNTGELFF.